This T cell receptor beta chain appears in the sequencing data of a study of a mutant IDH1 vaccine in newly diagnosed glioma. Study context: Patients received vaccination from 4-6 weeks after radiotherapy alone, or with temozolomide cycles.

A word on this clone: What it binds is unknown.

Sequenced by immunoSEQ multiplex PCR; TCRdb stores in-frame clones only, minus some. The sample has tens of thousands of clones, approximately 65% seen once. This CDR3 is 17 amino acids long. The time point was: week 47, end of study. Alongside topical imiquimod, each dose of vaccine comprised 300 ug of mutant IDH1 20-mer peptide. Patients came in for eight vaccinations, in weeks 1, 3, 5, 7, 11, 15, 19 and 23. The specimen was peripheral blood mononuclear cells (PBMCs), collected from a glioma patient whose treatment included an IDH1 peptide vaccine. V is TRBV7-5 and J is TRBJ1-5; no check of the table's D call, TRBD1, against the DNA was made. TRBV7-5 is recorded as a pseudogene. The TCR comes from a man between 35 and 55 years old with glioma. Some clones in this sample may be carry-over from other donors' samples. CDR3 sequence: CVRSFTFQGEGNQPQHF. In nucleotides, the CDR3 is TGTGTCAGAAGCTTTACGTTCCAGGGCGAGGGCAATCAGCCCCAGCATTTT.